This TCR beta chain was found in a study of T cells in Graves' hyperthyroidism and ophthalmopathy. In this sample, this clonotype turned up many times. Amplification yielded TCR beta CDR3 regions, with RNA transcripts as the source. HTBI primers drove first-round RT-PCR of the TCR CDR3. TCRdb re-derived calls from the multiplex PCR reads in MiXCR, one entry per CDR3 protein. The sample includes around 350,000 distinct CDR3 sequences, about 15% of them seen just once. The CDR3 is 14 residues long. The ends lost 7 bases at V and 6 bases at J; junction bases unmatched: 11. Germline lookup yields CDR1 MDHEN and CDR2 SYDVKM. The diagnostic basis comprised clinical symptoms, serum thyroxine and TRAb, thyroid ultrasound and orbital computed tomography.

The receptor was isolated from a woman in her twenties or thirties with Graves' hyperthyroidism that later progressed to Graves' ophthalmopathy. The sample was blood. The V call is TRBV28, the J call TRBJ1-1; the match to TRBD1 covers 7 bases. CDR3 sequence (DNA): TGTGCCAGCAAGAGACAGGGTTTAATTTCTGAAGCTTTCTTT. As protein: CASKRQGLISEAFF.